These T cell receptor beta chains were read from a single sample in a study of cytotoxic CD8 clonotypes in ibrutinib-treated CLL. Method: immunoSEQ multiplex PCR; TCRdb's copy keeps in-frame clones and lacks some. The profile shows about 140,000 clones, 70% to 80% of them singletons. The sample was PBMCs, taken after 24 months of ibrutinib treatment. These receptors came from a human donor with chronic lymphocytic leukemia. Each CDR3 is given without its conserved first and last residue. A D gene is named only where the DNA matches it firmly.

v_gene | d_gene | CDR3aa
TRBV19 | - | ASSKVSDQETQY
TRBV7-8 | - | ASSLLGPGTEAF
TRBV6-6 | TRBD2 | ASSLTSARQF
TRBV30 | TRBD2 | AWSVVAGVGEQF
TRBV7-2 | - | ASSLASGAYEQY
TRBV9 | - | ASSASGRNTGELF
TRBV30 | - | AWSSGTRLT
TRBV19 | TRBD1 | ASSTDRGHSPLH
TRBV4-2 | TRBD1 | ASSHGTGFSEQY
TRBV28 | - | ASSPRRLGGYT
TRBV7-2 | TRBD2 | ASSLEAGGTDTQY
TRBV7-6 | TRBD1 | ASSLARDRVTGELF
TRBV5-1 | - | ASRLGPQALDTQY
TRBV6-5 | - | ASSYGGHEAF
TRBV19 | TRBD2 | ASSTGGYEQY
TRBV14 | TRBD2 | ASSRSRGEQF
TRBV7-3 | - | ASSLRAGELF
TRBV7-9 | - | ASSHTDTSNYGYT
TRBV6-6 | TRBD2 | ASSYSLAGSETQY
TRBV29-1 | TRBD1 | SVDGWGQASYEQY
TRBV7-7 | TRBD2 | ASSSGLAGGTGELF
TRBV7-9 | TRBD1 | ASSSSNIGGRTEAF
TRBV2 | TRBD2 | ASSPGTSWETQY
TRBV19 | TRBD2 | ATSGGRTSGANVLT
TRBV19 | - | ASSMAGPVADTQY
TRBV6-5 | - | ASSKSTYGYT
TRBV6-1 | - | ASSEAGGPYGYT
TRBV5-8 | TRBD1 | ASSFLGGSNTGELF
TRBV5-1 | TRBD2 | ASRPGLAGALSSYNEQF
TRBV27 | TRBD2 | ASSLISGANTGELF